This T cell receptor (beta chain) appears in the sequencing data of a study of shared clonotypes between healthy human individuals. Overall study findings and caveats: A reduction in generation probabilities was seen for non-shared clonotypes relative to those shared by all four donors. Of the naive CD4 clonotypes, roughly 5% were shared across a handful of donors.

The CDR3 runs to 14 residues. Trimming removed 6 bases from V and 2 bases from J, with 14 bases in between. The germline gives CDR1 MNHNS, CDR2 SASEGT. Note on this clone: Its antigen is undetermined.

CD45RA-negative memory and CD45RA+ naive subsets were split from the CD4+ cells. Here immunoSEQ multiplex PCR was the method, and the copy in TCRdb shows in-frame clones only, minus some. Among about 2.3 million clones listed, roughly 93% were seen once. The chain has TRBV6-1 and TRBJ2-7; D call uncertain. Sequencing was performed on naive CD4+ T cells from PBMCs. Subset indicated: CD45RA+ positively selected. The sequence derives from a man younger than 30 in good health. Some clones in this sample may be carry-over from other donors' samples. CDR3 loop: CASSTSGPPYEQYF. The DNA of the CDR3 is TGTGCCAGCAGCACCTCCGGGCCCCCCTACGAGCAGTACTTC.